One and the same sample provided the 29 T cell receptor beta chains below, sequenced in a study of CD8 T cells in Susac syndrome. With random hexamers, roughly 0.45 to 1 ug RNA was reverse transcribed. TCRdb recomputed calls from the immunoSEQ multiplex PCR reads with MiXCR, one row per CDR3 protein. The top ten clones hold 0.11% of a sample with approximately 140,000 distinct CDR3 sequences, approximately 96% of them seen once. The sequencing input was CD4+ T cells from PBMCs. These receptors came from a human donor with multiple sclerosis.

This chain links TRBV9 with TRBJ2-1; D perhaps matches TRBD2 (7 bases). V was clipped by 4 bases and J by 3 bases, with 17 bases between them. This CDR3 is built from 16 residues. The germline gives CDR1 SGDLS, CDR2 YYNGEE. The CDR3 bases are TGTGCCAGCAGCCCTACAGCGGGACAAATCTACAATGAGCAGTTCTTC. This translates into CASSPTAGQIYNEQFF.

The chain joins TRBV6-5 to TRBJ2-7, with D possibly being TRBD2 (5 bases). V lost 7 bases and J 2 bases, leaving 18 bases between the germline ends. The length of the CDR3 is 15 residues. CDR1 and CDR2 (germline): MNHEY, SVGAGI. CDR3 coding DNA: TGTGCCAGCAAAGGGAGCGAGGCCCAACCCTACGAGCAGTACTTC. Its translation: CASKGSEAQPYEQYF.

This chain links TRBV7-2 with TRBJ1-5, with TRBD1 identical over 7 bases. Germline CDR1 and CDR2: SGHTA and FQGNSA. With V trimmed by 5 bases and J by 1 base, 2 bases remained unmatched. This CDR3 contains 14 residues. This CDR3 is CASSRDSSNQPQHF. The CDR3, as DNA: TGTGCCAGCAGCAGGGACAGCAGCAATCAGCCCCAGCATTTT.

This clonotype occurred once. The rearrangement uses TRBV30 and TRBJ2-7; D is tentatively TRBD1 or TRBD2 (6 bases each). The germline V and J ends were trimmed by 3 bases and 2 bases, with 14 bases remaining between them. The CDR3 totals 14 residues. CDR1 and CDR2 from the germline V gene are GTSNPN and SVGIG (reference sequence). CDR3 region: CAWRGKGGTYEQYF. In DNA form, the CDR3 reads TGTGCCTGGAGAGGAAAGGGGGGAACCTACGAGCAGTACTTC.

This clonotype appeared once. The CDR3 spells CACTGGGYEQYF. CDR3 nucleotides: TGTGCCTGTACAGGGGGAGGATACGAGCAGTACTTC. The chain recombines TRBV30 with TRBJ2-7; the match to TRBD1 covers 8 bases. The V gene end was trimmed by 6 bases and the J gene end by 4 bases; junction bases not matched to a gene: 5. Germline CDR1 reads GTSNPN; CDR2 reads SVGIG (reference sequence). The CDR3 has 12 amino acids.

This sequence joins TRBV7-8 and TRBJ2-1; 9 nucleotides line up with TRBD1. V gave up 5 bases and J gave up 7 bases; unmatched junction bases: 9. CDR1 and CDR2 from the germline V gene are SGHVS and FQNEAQ. The CDR3 runs 15 residues. Here the CDR3 reads CASSSKQGASNEQFF. CDR3 in DNA: TGTGCCAGCAGCAGCAAACAGGGGGCTAGTAATGAGCAGTTCTTC.

The rearrangement uses TRBV4-1 and TRBJ2-1, with 9 bases aligning to TRBD2. Trimming removed 0 bases from V and 0 bases from J; junction bases left unmatched: 3. CDR1 and CDR2 (germline): MGHRA, YSYEKL. The CDR3 has 17 amino acids. The CDR3 DNA sequence: TGCGCCAGCAGCCAAGATCCTAGCGGGAACTCCTACAATGAGCAGTTCTTC. Amino acids: CASSQDPSGNSYNEQFF.

The chain links TRBV2 to TRBJ2-5; D ambiguous. CDR1 SNHLY and CDR2 FYNNEI come from the germline V gene. Trimming shortened V by 4 bases and J by 1 base, and 7 bases separated the two germline ends. The CDR3 is 13 amino acids. The CDR3 region has the DNA TGTGCCAGCAGTGTCTGGCCCCAAGAGACCCAGTACTTC. Translation gives CASSVWPQETQYF.

The chain joins TRBV30 to TRBJ2-5; D call uncertain. The V and J ends lost 7 bases and 5 bases respectively, with 11 bases between them. Per germline, CDR1 GTSNPN and CDR2 SVGIG (reference sequence). The CDR3 covers 11 residues. As DNA, the CDR3 is TGTGCCTCCAGACCGGAGGAGACCCAGTACTTC. The encoded protein is CASRPEETQYF.

The chain carries TRBV20-1 and TRBJ2-1; TRBD2 agrees at 12 bases. The germline V gene has CDR1 DFQATT and CDR2 SNEGSKA (reference sequence). CDR3 length: 14 residues. The DNA of the CDR3 is TGCACCGCGGTGGGACTAGCGGGTTACAATGAGCAGTTCTTC. Encoded protein: CTAVGLAGYNEQFF.

V is TRBV7-9 and J is TRBJ2-5; maybe TRBD1 (5 bases). V lost 8 bases to trimming and J lost 2 bases, with 18 bases between them. Germline-derived CDR1 and CDR2 are SEHNR and FQNEAQ (reference sequence). The CDR3 has 15 amino acids. The CDR3 bases are TGTGCCAGCGGGCAGGGTCTCAACATACAAGAGACCCAGTACTTC. It encodes CASGQGLNIQETQYF.

The chain couples TRBV28 to TRBJ2-5; TRBD1 agrees at 7 bases. Germline trimming cut 5 bases from V and 2 bases from J; bases unmatched to any gene: 5. Germline V gives CDR1 MDHEN, CDR2 SYDVKM. The CDR3 covers 14 residues. The CDR3 DNA reads as TGTGCCAGCAGTCATAGGACAGGACAAGAGACCCAGTACTTC. It translates to CASSHRTGQETQYF.

The chain combines TRBV25-1 with TRBJ2-7, with D possibly being TRBD1 or TRBD2 (5 bases each). Trimming left V 7 bases short and J 3 bases short, with 13 bases between. The CDR3 is made up of 13 amino acids. From germline, CDR1 is MGHDK and CDR2 SYGVNS. The CDR3 DNA reads as TGTGCCAGCACCCCGGGACCGCGCTACGAGCAGTACTTC. This gives the protein CASTPGPRYEQYF.

The chain recombines TRBV27 with TRBJ1-6; a weak D match, TRBD1 (5 bases). Germline loops: CDR1 MNHEY, CDR2 SMNVEV (reference sequence). The CDR3 totals 17 residues. Trimming pared 0 bases from V and 0 bases from J, leaving 9 bases between. The chain's CDR3 is CASSLSGLTSYNSPLHF. The CDR3 DNA is TGTGCCAGCAGTTTATCGGGACTAACCTCCTATAATTCACCCCTCCACTTT.

J is TRBJ2-5 and V is TRBV29-1, with 7 bases that match TRBD1. Germline V gene data show CDR1 as SQVTM and CDR2 as ANQGSEA. CDR3 length: 15 amino acids. The CDR3 sequence: CMGRARGFLGETQYF. CDR3 DNA: TGCATGGGTCGCGCCAGGGGGTTCCTCGGTGAGACCCAGTACTTC.

The genes are TRBV6-5 and TRBJ2-7; 9 bases line up with TRBD1. Germline CDR1 reads MNHEY; CDR2 reads SVGAGI. This CDR3 is 16 amino acids long. Trimming took 2 bases from V and 6 from J; bases not matched to a gene: 11. The CDR3 DNA reads as TGTGCCAGCAGTTACAGCGCAGGACAGGGGAAGGGCGAGCAGTACTTC. Protein sequence: CASSYSAGQGKGEQYF.

This clonotype was seen just once. The genes are TRBV5-4 and TRBJ2-5, with D possibly being TRBD1 (6 bases). Germline assignment: CDR1 SGHNT and CDR2 YYREEE (reference sequence). The CDR3 has 14 residues. V dropped 3 bases and J dropped 6 bases, with 15 bases sitting between them. CDR3 sequence: CASSSRGGTQTQYF. The DNA of the CDR3 is TGTGCCAGCAGCTCCAGGGGCGGCACGCAGACCCAGTACTTC.

The genes are TRBV12-5 and TRBJ1-1; no definite D call. With 8 bases removed from V and 4 bases from J, the gap between germline ends came to 8 bases. The CDR3 is made up of 11 amino acids. CDR1 and CDR2 (germline): LGHNT, FRNRAP. CDR3 residues: CASSVGTEAFF. The CDR3, as DNA: TGTGCTAGTTCGGTGGGCACTGAAGCTTTCTTT.

V is TRBV9 and J is TRBJ1-5; the D gene is possibly TRBD1 (6 bases). This CDR3 contains 14 residues. The V and J ends lost 4 bases and 3 bases respectively, with 11 bases between them. CDR1 SGDLS and CDR2 YYNGEE come from the germline V gene. The CDR3 is CASSRGGTNQPQHF. DNA of the CDR3: TGTGCCAGCAGCCGAGGGGGGACCAATCAGCCCCAGCATTTT.

The genes are TRBV7-2 and TRBJ2-2, with D possibly matching TRBD1 (5 bases). Deletions cut 3 bases from V and 7 bases from J, with 12 bases between. The CDR3 totals 14 residues. The V gene's germline CDR1 is SGHTA and CDR2 FQGNSA. The CDR3 protein is CASSLGPTLGELFF. The CDR3 bases are TGTGCCAGCAGCTTGGGGCCTACCCTCGGGGAGCTGTTTTTT. Looking up the rest from reference TRBV7-2 and TRBJ2-2 gives the full variable domain: GAGVSQSPSNKVTEKGKDVELRCDPISGHTALYWYRQSLGQGLEFLIYFQGNSAPDKSGLPSDRFSAERTGGSVSTLTIQRTQQEDSAVYLCASSLGPTLGELFFGEGSRLTVL.

The chain uses TRBV20-1 and TRBJ1-3, with a possible D match to TRBD1 (6 bases). Trimming removed 3 bases at V and 0 bases at J, with 24 bases between. Germline assignment: CDR1 DFQATT and CDR2 SNEGSKA (reference sequence). This CDR3 has 19 residues. CDR3 protein: CSASPPGVSPPYSGNTIYF. DNA for the CDR3: TGCAGTGCTAGTCCTCCAGGGGTTTCGCCTCCTTACTCTGGAAACACCATATATTTT.

The J gene is TRBJ2-3, the V gene TRBV27; 10 nucleotides line up with TRBD2. This CDR3 contains 14 residues. Germline CDR1 MNHEY, CDR2 SMNVEV (reference sequence). The V and J ends lost 7 bases and 5 bases, in that order; junction bases with no gene match: 6. The DNA of the CDR3 is TGTGCCAGCACCCAGCGGGGGGGCGGAGATACGCAGTATTTT. Protein sequence: CASTQRGGGDTQYF.

V and J are TRBV6-5 and TRBJ2-1; 9 bases map to TRBD1. Unmatched junction bases numbered 8, after V lost 1 base and J lost 7 bases. This CDR3 has 16 amino acids. Germline V lookup: CDR1 MNHEY, CDR2 SVGAGI. CDR3 protein: CASSYFPGQGRNEQFF. CDR3 bases: TGTGCCAGCAGTTACTTTCCGGGACAGGGCCGGAATGAGCAGTTCTTC.

The rearrangement uses TRBV29-1 and TRBJ1-2; a possible D gene is TRBD1 (6 bases). The CDR3 runs 11 residues. In germline, CDR1 is SQVTM, CDR2 ANQGSEA. V lost 6 bases and J 5 bases, leaving 10 bases between the germline ends. This CDR3 reads CSVVTGYGYTF. CDR3 bases: TGCAGCGTCGTTACAGGGTATGGCTACACCTTC.

In this sample, this clonotype turned up once. The chain recombines TRBV4-1 with TRBJ2-7, with D maybe TRBD2 (6 bases). The CDR3 loop spans 16 amino acids. V lost 2 bases and J 2 bases, leaving 16 bases between the germline ends. The germline gives CDR1 MGHRA, CDR2 YSYEKL. CDR3 DNA: TGCGCCAGCAGCCAACCACGGGACTTGCAGGCCTACGAGCAGTACTTC. It is translated as CASSQPRDLQAYEQYF.

This chain connects TRBV20-1 to TRBJ2-6; a possible D gene is TRBD1 (5 bases). CDR1 is DFQATT, CDR2 SNEGSKA, per germline (reference sequence). Trimming shortened V by 5 bases and J by 4 bases, and 12 bases separated the two germline ends. The CDR3 spans 14 residues. The CDR3 sequence is CSASRVRGANVLTF. CDR3 nucleotide sequence: TGCAGTGCTTCCAGGGTGCGAGGGGCCAACGTCCTGACTTTC.

The chain employs TRBV9 and TRBJ1-6, with D possibly TRBD1 on 6 matching bases. Germline lookup yields CDR1 SGDLS and CDR2 YYNGEE. V was shortened by 0 bases and J by 6 bases, with 10 bases between the two germline ends. This CDR3 has 15 residues. This CDR3 reads CASSVGGAPNSPLHF. Here the CDR3 DNA reads TGTGCCAGCAGCGTAGGGGGGGCGCCTAATTCACCCCTCCACTTT.

The chain has TRBV5-4 and TRBJ1-5; no clear D. Trimming took 7 bases from V and 4 from J, leaving 9 bases between them. In germline, CDR1 is SGHNT, CDR2 YYREEE (reference sequence). The CDR3 sequence is 12 residues long. The CDR3 sequence: CASGERNQPQHF. The CDR3 region has the DNA TGTGCCAGCGGCGAGAGGAATCAGCCCCAGCATTTT. The complete variable domain, with remaining parts taken from reference TRBV5-4 and TRBJ1-5, reads ETGVTQSPTHLIKTRGQQVTLRCSSQSGHNTVSWYQQALGQGPQFIFQYYREEENGRGNFPPRFSGLQFPNYSSELNVNALELDDSALYLCASGERNQPQHFGDGTRLSIL.

Remarks on this clonotype: One end of the junction fails to match germline, which may point to a read error. J is TRBJ1-3 and V is TRBV29-1; D ambiguous. Per germline, CDR1 SQVTM and CDR2 ANQGSEA. This CDR3 spans 13 amino acids. The CDR3 reads CSVDAGSENTIYF. CDR3 nucleotides: TGCAGCGTTGACGCGGGATCTGAAAACACCATATATTTT.